Presented here are 28 T cell receptor beta chains from one specimen sequenced in a study of post-analysis software for immune sequencing data (dated by TCRdb to 2014 to 2015). The paper's findings and limits, for the study overall: Four or five TRBV segments, including TRBV5-6, TRBV5-1 and TRBV20-1, were significantly more frequent in patients than controls.

Library preparation employed PCR. The sample was run on an Illumina HiSeq 2500. To reduce PCR and sequencing biases, unique molecular identifiers were incorporated into the TCR beta cDNA libraries. TCRdb itself trimmed the public reads at Q25 with fastp, ran MiXCR and retained productive beta chains. CDR3 protein duplicates are merged, each entry listing the most common genes and DNA. The sample profile shows 650,000 to 900,000 distinct CDR3 sequences; roughly 46% of them were found once. 4.9% of the sample is in the top ten clones. The antigens these receptors bind are not known. The sequencing sample was made of blood. The receptor source for this set is a girl aged 10 to 17 with multiple sclerosis.

This clonotype was detected only once. The rearrangement links TRBV20-1 to TRBJ2-1; 14 bases are a match to TRBD2. This CDR3 has 17 amino acids. V dropped 3 bases and J dropped 3; count of bases not matched to a gene: 7. CDR1 and CDR2 (germline): DFQATT, SNEGSKA (reference sequence). DNA for the CDR3: TGCAGTGCTAGGGGGACTAGCGGGAGCTTGGGCTACAATGAGCAGTTCTTC. It translates to CSARGTSGSLGYNEQFF.

The CDR3 loop is CASRGGIISYEQYF. The DNA for the CDR3 is TGCGCCAGCAGAGGTGGGATTATCTCCTACGAGCAGTACTTC. V is TRBV5-1 and J is TRBJ2-7; D ambiguous. Germline V CDR1 and CDR2: SGHRS, YFSETQ. CDR3 size: 14 residues. The ends were cut back, 5 bases at V and 0 bases at J, with 12 bases in the middle.

The V and J genes are TRBV19 and TRBJ2-1; D may be TRBD1 (6 bases). The CDR3 extends over 16 amino acids. V was clipped by 3 bases and J by 4 bases, with 16 bases between them. The germline V gene has CDR1 LNHDA and CDR2 SQIVND (reference sequence). DNA for the CDR3: TGTGCCAGTAGTATGACCCAGGGGCCCGCGTACAATGAGCAGTTCTTC. This sequence encodes CASSMTQGPAYNEQFF.

V usage is TRBV4-1 and J usage is TRBJ2-7, with 10 bases that match TRBD1. Germline V CDR1 and CDR2: MGHRA, YSYEKL. V lost 1 base, J lost 6 bases, and 3 bases stayed unmatched. CDR3 length: 14 amino acids. CDR3 DNA sequence: TGCGCCAGCAGCCAAGTGGACAGGGGGGGCGAGCAGTACTTC. Its translation: CASSQVDRGGEQYF.

There are a few counts of this clonotype. V usage is TRBV10-2 and J usage is TRBJ2-7; D perhaps matches TRBD1 (6 bases). This CDR3 region has 19 residues. From germline, CDR1 is WSHSY and CDR2 SAAADI. Trimming stripped 0 bases from V and 5 bases from J, with 26 bases between. The CDR3 DNA reads as TGCGCCAGCAGTGAGTCGGGACAACTAATCACCCTCTTGGGGGACGAGCAGTACTTC. Protein product: CASSESGQLITLLGDEQYF.

This CDR3 reads CASSPLAGLTNEKLFF. CDR3 in DNA: TGTGCCAGCAGCCCCCTGGCGGGGCTAACTAATGAAAAACTGTTTTTT. The chain couples TRBV7-9 to TRBJ1-4; tentative D call: TRBD1 (5 bases). The germline V and J ends were trimmed by 5 bases and 1 base, with 14 bases remaining between them. The CDR3 loop spans 16 amino acids. Germline V gene lookup returns CDR1 SEHNR and CDR2 FQNEAQ (reference sequence).

This clonotype was recorded a few times. The chain employs TRBV7-2 and TRBJ1-2; weak D call: TRBD1 (5 bases). Trimming pared 4 bases from V and 4 bases from J, leaving 16 bases between. Germline V gives CDR1 SGHTA, CDR2 FQGNSA. The CDR3 totals 15 residues. The CDR3 spells CASSSIMGGAYGYTF. CDR3 DNA sequence: TGTGCCAGCAGCTCCATTATGGGAGGGGCCTATGGCTACACCTTC.

This chain joins TRBV29-1 and TRBJ2-7; a weak D match, TRBD2 (5 bases). The CDR3 has 13 residues. Trimming took off 7 bases at V and 0 bases at J, with 13 bases between the two ends. Germline V lookup: CDR1 SQVTM, CDR2 ANQGSEA. CDR3 bases: TGCAGCGCGAGTGGGAGTTCCTCCTACGAGCAGTACTTC. Protein product: CSASGSSSYEQYF.

This chain joins TRBV12-3 or TRBV12-4 and TRBJ2-7; D gene ambiguous. Trimming cost V 1 base and J 0 bases, with 7 bases left between them. CDR3 length: 14 amino acids. The CDR3 DNA is TGTGCCAGCAGTTTAGGTTCCTACTCCTACGAGCAGTACTTC. It codes for CASSLGSYSYEQYF.

The V gene is TRBV13, the J gene TRBJ2-1; TRBD2 matches 14 bases. Germline V lookup: CDR1 PRHDT, CDR2 FYEKMQ (reference sequence). This CDR3 contains 17 residues. The V and J ends lost 2 bases and 9 bases, in that order; junction bases with no gene match: 9. In DNA form, the CDR3 reads TGTGCCAGCAGCTTATTGGGGGGGACTAGCGGGAGAAGTGAGCAGTTCTTC. Translating gives CASSLLGGTSGRSEQFF.

V usage is TRBV5-4 and J usage is TRBJ1-1; TRBD1 matches at 7 bases. Per the germline V gene, CDR1 is SGHNT and CDR2 is YYREEE (reference sequence). This CDR3 has 14 residues. After removal of 1 base from V and 4 bases from J, the junction contained 4 bases not matched to a gene. CDR3 amino acids: CASSLNPGGTEAFF. The CDR3 DNA sequence: TGTGCCAGCAGCTTGAACCCAGGGGGCACTGAAGCTTTCTTT.

This clonotype was counted a few times. The chain joins TRBV20-1 to TRBJ2-7; 8 bases line up with TRBD1. CDR3 length: 12 residues. The J segment lost 5 bases and the V segment lost 5 bases, leaving 5 bases of the junction unmatched. Germline V gene data show CDR1 as DFQATT and CDR2 as SNEGSKA (reference sequence). The DNA of the CDR3 is TGCAGTGCTCCTCCGGACAGGGACGAGCAGTACTTC. It specifies CSAPPDRDEQYF.

This clonotype was counted only a few times. The chain employs TRBV7-6 and TRBJ2-1; the match to TRBD1 covers 7 bases. V lost 4 bases and J lost 6; bases outside the gene matches: 9. Germline loops: CDR1 SGHVS, CDR2 FNYEAQ. The CDR3 totals 15 residues. CDR3: CASSSRQGPFNEQFF. In nucleotides, the CDR3 is TGTGCCAGCAGCTCAAGACAGGGACCTTTCAATGAGCAGTTCTTC.

V gene TRBV6-1 combines with J gene TRBJ2-7, with 12 bases lining up with TRBD2. Germline V CDR1 and CDR2: MNHNS, SASEGT. The CDR3 length is 20 residues. V was clipped by 4 bases and J by 1 base; unmatched bases: 17. CDR3 residues: CASSAGTSGPSLWFSYEQYF. CDR3 in DNA: TGTGCCAGCAGTGCCGGGACTAGCGGGCCCTCACTTTGGTTTTCCTACGAGCAGTACTTC.

The rearrangement links TRBV6-1 to TRBJ1-2; D might be TRBD1 (5 bases). The CDR3 loop spans 14 amino acids. Germline V CDR1 and CDR2: MNHNS, SASEGT. The V end was cut by 4 bases, the J end by 1 base, with 10 bases between. The CDR3: CASSVDSFNYGYTF. CDR3 DNA: TGTGCCAGCAGTGTAGACAGCTTTAACTATGGCTACACCTTC.

The V and J genes are TRBV5-6 and TRBJ2-1, with D perhaps TRBD1 (6 bases). The V and J ends lost 2 bases and 4 bases respectively, with 13 bases between them. Germline V gene data show CDR1 as SGHDT and CDR2 as YYEEEE. The CDR3 extends over 15 amino acids. CDR3 protein: CASSLKHRVYNEQFF. In DNA form, the CDR3 reads TGTGCCAGCAGCTTAAAACACAGGGTTTACAATGAGCAGTTCTTC.

J is TRBJ2-7 and V is TRBV20-1; 13 bases fit TRBD2. V shed 6 bases, J shed 1 base, and the junction held 6 bases outside the gene matches. Germline CDR1 and CDR2: DFQATT and SNEGSKA (reference sequence). The CDR3 spans 15 residues. CDR3 region: CSAETSGRLSYEQYF. The CDR3 nucleotides read TGCAGTGCCGAGACTAGCGGGAGGCTATCCTACGAGCAGTACTTC.

The chain employs TRBV2 and TRBJ1-2; D possibly corresponds to TRBD1 (6 bases). There are 14 residues in the CDR3. The germline V gene has CDR1 SNHLY and CDR2 FYNNEI. Trimming removed 4 bases from V and 4 bases from J, with 13 bases in between. The CDR3 sequence is CASSADSPSYGYTF. The CDR3 region has the DNA TGTGCCAGCAGTGCGGACAGCCCGTCCTATGGCTACACCTTC. Complete variable domain (other parts from reference TRBV2 and TRBJ1-2): EPEVTQTPSHQVTQMGQEVILRCVPISNHLYFYWYRQILGQKVEFLVSFYNNEISEKSEIFDDQFSVERPDGSNFTLKIRSTKLEDSAMYFCASSADSPSYGYTFGSGTRLTVV.

To note about this clonotype: The junction does not match germline at one end; this may be a read error. The genes are TRBV11-2 and TRBJ1-1; 9 nucleotides align to TRBD1. CDR3 length equals 15 residues. Per the germline V gene, CDR1 is SGHAT and CDR2 is FQNNGV. DNA of the CDR3: TGTGCCAGCAGTTTAGGGGACAGGGAGTACACTGAAGCTTTCTTT. This gives the protein CASSLGDREYTEAFF.

CDR3 in amino acids: CASSLYSSIGYTF. The DNA of the CDR3 is TGTGCCAGCAGCTTATATTCGAGTATAGGCTACACCTTC. The genes are TRBV7-2 and TRBJ1-2; no firm D call. Looked up from germline, CDR1 is SGHTA and CDR2 is FQGNSA. This CDR3 contains 13 residues. The V end was cut by 2 bases, the J end by 8 bases, with 12 bases between.

V usage is TRBV25-1 and J usage is TRBJ2-1, with 12 bases identical to TRBD1. The CDR3 has 15 amino acids. V dropped 4 bases and J dropped 7; count of bases not matched to a gene: 5. Looked up from germline, CDR1 is MGHDK and CDR2 is SYGVNS. As DNA, the CDR3 is TGTGCCAGCAGTGCGGGACAGGGGGCAAGGAATGAGCAGTTCTTC. Translated: CASSAGQGARNEQFF. Full variable domain (remainder filled in from reference TRBV25-1 and TRBJ2-1): EADIYQTPRYLVIGTGKKITLECSQTMGHDKMYWYQQDPGMELHLIHYSYGVNSTEKGDLSSESTVSRIRTEHFPLTLESARPSHTSQYLCASSAGQGARNEQFFGPGTRLTVL.

The chain carries TRBV12-3 or TRBV12-4 and TRBJ1-5, with TRBD1 matching 9 bases. After removal of 6 bases from V and 0 bases from J, the junction contained 9 bases not matched to a gene. This CDR3 is built from 17 residues. CDR3 bases: TGTGCCAGCAGGTTACAGGGGGCCGGTGGTAGCAATCAGCCCCAGCATTTT. Amino acid sequence: CASRLQGAGGSNQPQHF.

This rearrangement joins TRBV29-1 to TRBJ1-2; weak D call: TRBD1 (5 bases). Germline CDR1 is SQVTM and CDR2 is ANQGSEA. The V end lost 8 bases, the J end lost 2 bases, and 18 bases lay between the germline ends. CDR3 size: 14 residues. CDR3: CSNPSGTANYGYTF. CDR3 in DNA: TGCAGCAACCCCTCGGGGACGGCGAACTATGGCTACACCTTC.

The genes are TRBV3-1 and TRBJ2-1; the match to TRBD2 covers 15 bases. J was trimmed by 7 bases and V by 1 base; bases with no gene match: 2. Per the germline V gene, CDR1 is LGHDT and CDR2 is YNNKEL (reference sequence). CDR3 size: 16 residues. The CDR3 coding sequence is TGTGCCAGCAGCCAAGCTGGGACTAGCGGGAGGAATGAGCAGTTCTTC. Amino acid sequence: CASSQAGTSGRNEQFF.

The CDR3, as DNA: TGTGCCATCAGTGAGTCGGAACCTAGGGCGCAACCTGATGGCTACACCTTC. It specifies CAISESEPRAQPDGYTF. This sequence joins TRBV10-3 and TRBJ1-2; D remains unclear. CDR3 size: 17 residues. V lost 0 bases to trimming and J lost 6 bases, with 20 bases between them. Germline CDR1 is ENHRY and CDR2 is SYGVKD.

This sequence joins TRBV6-5 and TRBJ2-3; no definite D call. The germline CDR1 and CDR2 sequences are MNHEY and SVGAGI. V was pared by 6 bases and J by 2 bases, with 9 bases between. The CDR3 sequence is 13 residues long. The CDR3 loop reads CASSTDNTDTQYF. CDR3 in DNA: TGTGCCAGCAGCACGGATAACACAGATACGCAGTATTTT.

The chain joins TRBV7-2 to TRBJ1-1; D might be TRBD1 (6 bases). The germline CDR1 and CDR2 sequences are SGHTA and FQGNSA. The CDR3 runs 17 residues. The V gene lost 2 bases and the J gene lost 1 base, with 17 bases spanning the gap. The DNA of the CDR3 is TGTGCCAGCAGCTTACGTCTGGCAGGGGCAGGGAACACTGAAGCTTTCTTT. It encodes CASSLRLAGAGNTEAFF.

This clonotype was recorded at least ten times. The gene calls are TRBV29-1 and TRBJ2-1; TRBD2 matches at 11 bases. Germline V CDR1 and CDR2: SQVTM, ANQGSEA. The CDR3 has 15 amino acids. Trimming cost V 4 bases and J 7 bases; bases outside gene matches: 9. The CDR3 protein is CSVARTSGRGNEQFF. DNA of the CDR3: TGCAGCGTTGCACGAACTAGCGGGAGAGGTAATGAGCAGTTCTTC.